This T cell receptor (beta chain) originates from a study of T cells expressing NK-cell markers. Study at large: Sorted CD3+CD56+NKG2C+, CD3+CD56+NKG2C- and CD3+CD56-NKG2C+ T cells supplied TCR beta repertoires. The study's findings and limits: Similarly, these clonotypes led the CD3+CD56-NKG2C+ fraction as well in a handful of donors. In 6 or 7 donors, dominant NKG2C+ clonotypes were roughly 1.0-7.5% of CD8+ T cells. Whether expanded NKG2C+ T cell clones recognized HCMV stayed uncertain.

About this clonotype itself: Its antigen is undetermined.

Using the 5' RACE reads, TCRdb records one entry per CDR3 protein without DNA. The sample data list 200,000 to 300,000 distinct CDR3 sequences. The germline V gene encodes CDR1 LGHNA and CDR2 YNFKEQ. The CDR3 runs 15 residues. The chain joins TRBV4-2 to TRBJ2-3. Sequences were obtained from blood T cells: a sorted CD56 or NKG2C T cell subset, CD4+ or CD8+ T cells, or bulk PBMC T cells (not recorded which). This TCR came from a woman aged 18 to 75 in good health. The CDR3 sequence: CASSQERLLTDTQYF.